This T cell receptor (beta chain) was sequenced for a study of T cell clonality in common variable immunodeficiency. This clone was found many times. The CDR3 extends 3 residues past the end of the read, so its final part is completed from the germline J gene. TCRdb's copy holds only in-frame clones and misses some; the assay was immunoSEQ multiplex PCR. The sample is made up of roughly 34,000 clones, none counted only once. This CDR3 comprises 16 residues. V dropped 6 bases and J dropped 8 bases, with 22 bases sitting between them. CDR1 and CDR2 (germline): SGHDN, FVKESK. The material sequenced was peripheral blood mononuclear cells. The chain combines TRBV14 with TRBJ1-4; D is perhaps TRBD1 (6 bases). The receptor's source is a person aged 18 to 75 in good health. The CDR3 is CASSQTPRTEREKLFF. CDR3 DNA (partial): TGTGCCAGCAGTCAAACCCCGCGGACAGAAAGGGAAAAA.